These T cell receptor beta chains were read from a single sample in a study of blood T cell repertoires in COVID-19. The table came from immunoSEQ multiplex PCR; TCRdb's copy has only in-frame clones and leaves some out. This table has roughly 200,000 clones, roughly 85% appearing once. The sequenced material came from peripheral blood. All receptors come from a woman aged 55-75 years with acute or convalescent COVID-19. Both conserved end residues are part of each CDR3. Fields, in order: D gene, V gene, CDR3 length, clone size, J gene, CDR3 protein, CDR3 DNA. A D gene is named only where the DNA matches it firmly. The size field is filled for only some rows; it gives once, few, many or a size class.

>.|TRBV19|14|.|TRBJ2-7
CASSNFPRGDEQYF
TGTGCCAGTAGTAATTTCCCTCGGGGTGACGAGCAGTACTTC
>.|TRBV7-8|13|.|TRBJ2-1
CASREDYGDEQFF
TGTGCCAGCAGAGAGGACTATGGTGATGAGCAGTTCTTC
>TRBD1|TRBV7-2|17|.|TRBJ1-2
CASSLAPGQGANYGYTF
TGTGCCAGCAGCTTAGCGCCCGGACAGGGCGCTAACTATGGCTACACCTTC
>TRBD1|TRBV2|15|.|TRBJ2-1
CASSETGVAYNEQFF
TGTGCCAGCAGTGAAACAGGGGTGGCCTACAATGAGCAGTTCTTC
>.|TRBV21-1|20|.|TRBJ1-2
CASSTALNGQGAYGAYGYTF
TGTGCCAGCAGCACAGCCTTGAACGGACAGGGGGCGTATGGGGCTTATGGCTACACCTTC
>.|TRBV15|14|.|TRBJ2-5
CATSRSQVPVAQYF
TGTGCCACCAGCAGGTCACAGGTTCCGGTGGCCCAGTACTTC
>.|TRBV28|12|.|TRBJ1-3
CASSALRNTIYF
TGTGCCAGCAGTGCACTTAGAAACACCATATATTTT
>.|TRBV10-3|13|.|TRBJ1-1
CAINFDMNTEAFF
TGTGCCATCAACTTCGACATGAACACTGAAGCTTTCTTT
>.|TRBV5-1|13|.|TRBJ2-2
CASSPANTGELFF
TGCGCCAGCAGCCCTGCGAACACCGGGGAGCTGTTTTTT
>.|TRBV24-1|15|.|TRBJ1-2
CATSHPQEGNYGYTF
TGTGCCACCTCGCATCCACAGGAGGGAAACTATGGCTACACCTTC
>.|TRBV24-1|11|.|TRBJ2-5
CATSDEETQYF
TGTGCCACCAGTGATGAGGAGACCCAGTACTTC
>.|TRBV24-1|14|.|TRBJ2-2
CATSGRTNTGELFF
TGTGCCACCAGTGGGAGGACGAACACCGGGGAGCTGTTTTTT
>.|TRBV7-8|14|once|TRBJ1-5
CASKVGPDNQPQHF
TGTGCCAGTAAAGTGGGGCCCGACAATCAGCCCCAGCATTTT
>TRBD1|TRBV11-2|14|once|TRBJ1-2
CASSLALTGNGYTF
TGTGCCAGCAGCTTAGCCCTGACAGGGAACGGCTACACCTTC
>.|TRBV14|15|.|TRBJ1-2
CASSQEMGLTHGYTF
TGTGCCAGCAGCCAAGAGATGGGGCTTACTCATGGCTACACCTTC
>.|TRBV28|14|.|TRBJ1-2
CASRPGGANYGYTF
TGTGCCAGCCGACCGGGGGGGGCTAACTATGGCTACACCTTC
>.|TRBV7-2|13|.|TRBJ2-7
CASSVQGNYEQYF
TGTGCCAGCAGCGTCCAGGGTAACTACGAGCAGTACTTC
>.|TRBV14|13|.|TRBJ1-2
CASSQARRNGYTF
TGTGCCAGCAGCCAAGCCCGGAGAAATGGCTACACCTTC
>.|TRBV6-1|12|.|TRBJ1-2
CASSEGGHGYTF
TGTGCCAGCAGTGAAGGGGGGCATGGCTACACCTTC
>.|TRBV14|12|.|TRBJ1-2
CASSGQNYGYTF
TGTGCCAGCAGCGGCCAGAACTATGGCTACACCTTC
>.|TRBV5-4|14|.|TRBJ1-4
CASSFSGGNEKLFF
TGTGCCAGCAGCTTTTCGGGGGGGAATGAAAAACTGTTTTTT
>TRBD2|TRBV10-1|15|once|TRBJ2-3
CASSETGGRGHTQYF
TGCGCCAGCAGTGAGACAGGCGGGAGGGGCCATACGCAGTATTTT
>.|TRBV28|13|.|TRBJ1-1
CASRPPGGTEAFF
TGTGCCAGCAGACCGCCGGGGGGCACTGAAGCTTTCTTT
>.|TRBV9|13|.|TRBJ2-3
CASSTSLTDTQYF
TGTGCCAGCAGCACGAGTCTCACAGATACGCAGTATTTT
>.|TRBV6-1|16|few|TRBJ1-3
CASSEARVGSGNTIYF
TGTGCCAGCAGTGAAGCGCGGGTTGGCTCTGGAAACACCATATATTTT
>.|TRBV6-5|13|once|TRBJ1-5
CASSLSLDQPQHF
TGTGCCAGCAGTCTAAGTCTTGATCAGCCCCAGCATTTT
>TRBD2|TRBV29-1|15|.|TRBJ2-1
CSVGTPSGSRNEQFF
TGCAGCGTGGGCACTCCTAGCGGCAGCCGCAATGAGCAGTTCTTC